This TCR beta chain comes out of a study of response to subunit inactivated influenza vaccine. This CDR3 has 14 residues. Germline V gene sequence: CDR1 SNHLY, CDR2 FYNNEI. The germline V and J ends were trimmed by 4 bases and 5 bases, with 14 bases remaining between them. In TCRdb, the RT-PCR reads were re-called with MiXCR into one record per CDR3 protein. The table lists some 570,000 distinct CDR3 sequences, about 10% of them singletons. These same data were also listed under a study on T cells expressing NK-cell markers. As that report states: Making the TCR beta cDNA relied on 5'RACE template switching with UMIs. According to the study, TCR beta repertoires originated from sorted CD3+CD56+NKG2C+, CD3+CD56+NKG2C- and CD3+CD56-NKG2C+ T cells. Restricting sorting to alpha-beta TCR T cells was achieved in several experiments by an anti-gamma-delta TCR antibody. Several donors showed dominant NKG2C+ clonotypes comprising about 1.0-7.5% of their CD8+ T cells.

The rearrangement joins TRBV2 to TRBJ1-1; possible D gene TRBD1, 6 bases. Sequenced here: PBMCs from blood, sampled on the day of vaccination. The TCR sequence derives from a man in his forties or fifties who received an inactivated influenza vaccine. The CDR3 region is CASSGWKGETEAFF. The CDR3 DNA reads TGTGCCAGCAGTGGGTGGAAGGGGGAGACTGAAGCTTTCTTT.